The 19 T cell receptor beta chains below come from one sample, sequenced in a study. TCRdb processed the 5' RACE reads anew with MiXCR; each CDR3 protein has one entry. The sample holds 52,000 or so distinct CDR3 sequences, about 20% seen once. Cells sorted as Tregs were CD4+, CD25+ and CD127-/low. The sample taken for sequencing was tumor-infiltrating Tregs sorted from the breast tumor. The receptors originated from a female donor with breast cancer.

Concerning this clonotype itself: A much larger clone differs by one base, so this may be a read error. V is TRBV5-1 and J is TRBJ1-4; the D is unclear. The V gene lost 4 bases and the J gene lost 8 bases, with 6 bases spanning the gap. CDR1 and CDR2 from the germline V gene are SGHRS and YFSETQ. This CDR3 region has 11 residues. In DNA form, the CDR3 reads TGCGCCAGCAGCGGCAGGGAAAAACTGTTTTTT. It is translated as CASSGREKLFF.

This clonotype was recorded many times. The gene calls are TRBV5-1 and TRBJ2-1; D is uncertain. V dropped 0 bases and J dropped 5 bases, with 12 bases sitting between them. In germline, CDR1 is SGHRS, CDR2 YFSETQ. This CDR3 is 15 amino acids long. CDR3 in amino acids: CASSLEAGPNNEQFF. The CDR3 DNA reads TGCGCCAGCAGCTTGGAAGCAGGCCCCAACAATGAGCAGTTCTTC.

On this clonotype: A much more abundant neighbour one base away suggests this may be a read error. This chain joins TRBV12-3 or TRBV12-4 and TRBJ1-2, with D perhaps matching TRBD1 (5 bases). The CDR3 is 13 residues long. CDR3 amino acids: CASSYQGNYGNTF. DNA of the CDR3: TGTGCCAGCAGCTACCAGGGCAACTATGGCAACACCTTC.

This clonotype was seen more than once but under ten times. The chain couples TRBV20-1 to TRBJ1-6, with D possibly matching TRBD1 (6 bases). The CDR3 length is 15 residues. Trimming took off 6 bases at V and 4 bases at J, with 16 bases between the two ends. Germline V lookup: CDR1 DFQATT, CDR2 SNEGSKA (reference sequence). In DNA, the CDR3 is TGCAGTGCCTCAGCCCAACAGGGTTATAATTCACCCCTCCACTTT. Translation gives CSASAQQGYNSPLHF.

The chain is built from TRBV3-1 and TRBJ1-5; tentatively, D is TRBD1 (6 bases). V was cut by 2 bases and J by 7 bases, with 15 bases left in between. There are 15 residues in the CDR3. CDR1 is LGHDT, CDR2 YNNKEL, per germline (reference sequence). The CDR3 DNA reads as TGTGCCAGCAGCCAAAATAATACAGGGAGCCAGCCCCAGCATTTT. Translated, it gives CASSQNNTGSQPQHF.

The chain links TRBV7-2 to TRBJ2-5, with D possibly being TRBD2 (6 bases). V shed 5 bases and J shed 2 bases, with 27 bases lying between them. The V gene's germline CDR1 is SGHTA and CDR2 FQGNSA. The CDR3 runs to 19 residues. The CDR3 loop is CASSPGGGAWSNVQETQYF. CDR3 DNA: TGTGCCAGCAGCCCGGGCGGAGGGGCATGGTCTAATGTACAAGAGACCCAGTACTTC.

J is TRBJ2-5 and V is TRBV7-2; 8 nucleotides agree with TRBD1. Germline-derived CDR1 and CDR2 are SGHTA and FQGNSA. The CDR3 is 14 amino acids. Germline trimming cut 5 bases from V and 4 bases from J; bases unmatched to any gene: 6. The CDR3 here is CASSTGGQGETQYF. DNA of the CDR3: TGTGCCAGCAGCACAGGGGGGCAGGGAGAGACCCAGTACTTC.

The chain is built from TRBV5-1 and TRBJ1-1; D not resolved. Germline assignment: CDR1 SGHRS and CDR2 YFSETQ. The CDR3 is 14 residues long. The V end lost 0 bases, the J end lost 0 bases, and 6 bases lay between the germline ends. In DNA, the CDR3 is TGCGCCAGCAGCTTGGATTCCTTGAACACTGAAGCTTTCTTT. Translated, it gives CASSLDSLNTEAFF.

The rearrangement links TRBV6-4 to TRBJ2-7; the match to TRBD2 covers 7 bases. CDR3 length: 11 residues. Germline assignment: CDR1 MRHNA and CDR2 SNTAGT. V was pared by 4 bases and J by 7 bases, with 1 base of the junction left unmatched. The chain's CDR3 is CASSAGGEQYF. Written as DNA, the CDR3 is TGTGCCAGCAGTGCCGGGGGGGAGCAGTACTTC.

J is TRBJ1-5 and V is TRBV3-1, with D possibly being TRBD1 (5 bases). CDR3 length equals 13 residues. Trimming removed 4 bases from V and 7 bases from J, with 11 bases in between. Germline V gives CDR1 LGHDT, CDR2 YNNKEL (reference sequence). This CDR3 is CASSPDGTQPQHF. CDR3 bases: TGTGCCAGCAGCCCGGACGGGACCCAGCCCCAGCATTTT.

V gene TRBV28 combines with J gene TRBJ2-1; D not certain. The CDR3 runs to 15 residues. Germline lookup yields CDR1 MDHEN and CDR2 SYDVKM. The V end was cut by 3 bases, the J end by 5 bases, with 14 bases between. CDR3 in DNA: TGTGCCAGCAGTTTTTCCGGAGACACCGACAATGAGCAGTTCTTC. It codes for CASSFSGDTDNEQFF.

The gene calls are TRBV7-3 and TRBJ2-2, with 10 bases that match TRBD1. Germline V CDR1 and CDR2: SGHTA, FQGTGA. V lost 5 bases, J lost 7 bases, and 7 bases stayed unmatched. The length of the CDR3 is 15 residues. DNA for the CDR3: TGTGCCAGCAGCCCGTCGACAGGGGGCCTCGGGGAGCTGTTTTTT. This translates into CASSPSTGGLGELFF.

This clonotype showed up just once. The CDR3 end shows no conserved phenylalanine or tryptophan, and so a read error is likely. This sequence joins TRBV18 and TRBJ2-5, with D maybe TRBD1 (6 bases). This CDR3 region has 13 residues. Trimming removed 3 bases at V and 4 bases at J, with 9 bases between. Germline V gives CDR1 KGHSH, CDR2 LQKENI. CDR3 residues: CASSPGAGETQYS. In DNA form, the CDR3 reads TGTGCCAGCTCACCGGGGGCCGGAGAGACCCAGTACTCC.

The CDR3 sequence: CASRRDSNQPQHF. The CDR3 DNA sequence: TGTGCCAGCAGACGGGACAGCAATCAGCCCCAGCATTTT. The chain employs TRBV28 and TRBJ1-5, with D perhaps matching TRBD1 (5 bases). Germline V lookup: CDR1 MDHEN, CDR2 SYDVKM. This CDR3 has 13 residues. With 6 bases removed from V and 1 base from J, the gap between germline ends came to 7 bases.

Only a few counts were recorded for this clonotype. This chain links TRBV28 with TRBJ2-3; D unresolved. The CDR3 has 11 residues. V was pared by 6 bases and J by 6 bases, with 7 bases between. Germline V gene lookup returns CDR1 MDHEN and CDR2 SYDVKM. The CDR3 is CASRTGDTQYF. In nucleotides, the CDR3 is TGTGCCAGCAGGACCGGGGATACGCAGTATTTT. Supplemented by reference TRBV28 and TRBJ2-3, the full variable domain reads DVKVTQSSRYLVKRTGEKVFLECVQDMDHENMFWYRQDPGLGLRLIYFSYDVKMKEKGDIPEGYSVSREKKERFSLILESASTNQTSMYLCASRTGDTQYFGPGTRLTVL.

The rearrangement uses TRBV3-1 and TRBJ2-1; 7 bases agree with TRBD2. The CDR3 runs to 14 residues. V was clipped by 4 bases and J by 4 bases; unmatched bases: 4. Germline V gene lookup returns CDR1 LGHDT and CDR2 YNNKEL (reference sequence). The CDR3: CASSRGTMYNEQFF. The DNA for the CDR3 is TGTGCCAGCAGCCGCGGGACTATGTACAATGAGCAGTTCTTC.

This clonotype was detected only a few times. The chain combines TRBV5-6 with TRBJ2-3; D possibly corresponds to TRBD1 (5 bases). The CDR3 spans 13 residues. V lost 1 base and J 6 bases, leaving 9 bases between the germline ends. The germline V gene encodes CDR1 SGHDT and CDR2 YYEEEE. The CDR3 sequence: CASSLKGLDTQYF. CDR3 coding DNA: TGTGCCAGCAGCTTGAAGGGGTTGGATACGCAGTATTTT.

This clonotype was recorded many times. This chain links TRBV29-1 with TRBJ1-5, with 12 positions matching TRBD1. The CDR3 has 16 residues. V shed 5 bases and J 6 bases; nucleotides not matched to a gene: 11. Germline CDR1 and CDR2: SQVTM and ANQGSEA. In DNA, the CDR3 is TGCAGCGTTAAGATTGCCGGGACAGGGGGCAGTCAGCCCCAGCATTTT. Translated: CSVKIAGTGGSQPQHF. Supplemented by reference TRBV29-1 and TRBJ1-5, the full variable domain reads SAVISQKPSRDICQRGTSLTIQCQVDSQVTMMFWYRQQPGQSLTLIATANQGSEATYESGFVIDKFPISRPNLTFSTLTVSNMSPEDSSIYLCSVKIAGTGGSQPQHFGDGTRLSIL.

This clonotype was counted at least ten times. This chain connects TRBV6-6 to TRBJ1-1; no firm D call. The V end lost 2 bases, the J end lost 4 bases, and 11 bases lay between the germline ends. The germline CDR1 and CDR2 sequences are MNHNY and SVGAGI (reference sequence). The CDR3 length is 14 residues. CDR3: CASSYQVEATEAFF. The CDR3 coding sequence is TGTGCCAGCAGTTACCAAGTTGAGGCCACTGAAGCTTTCTTT.